These T cell receptor beta chains were read from a single sample in a study of blood T cell repertoires in COVID-19. Clones were sequenced by immunoSEQ multiplex PCR, and TCRdb holds only the in-frame ones, with some missing. The sample has about 480,000 clones, about 85% seen once; the top ten hold more than 7.5%. Sequenced material: PBMCs or T cells enriched from blood (not recorded which). These receptors all stem from a woman aged 60-75 years who had recovered from COVID-19. Both conserved end residues are part of each CDR3. The D gene is left open where the match is weak.

J gene: TRBJ2-3
V gene: TRBV19
D gene: TRBD2
CDR3 DNA: TGTGCCAGTAGTAGCTCACTAGCGGGGGGGACCCAGGGAGATACGCAGTATTTT
CDR3 protein: CASSSSLAGGTQGDTQYF

J gene: TRBJ1-1
V gene: TRBV6-1
D gene: -
CDR3 DNA: TGTGCCAGCAGTGAACTAGGGAACACTGAAGCTTTCTTT
CDR3 protein: CASSELGNTEAFF

J gene: TRBJ2-5
V gene: TRBV3-1/TRBV3-2
D gene: -
CDR3 DNA: TGTGCCAGCAGCCCCCTCGGAGCGGGCGGCCGGGGGACCCAGTACTTC
CDR3 protein: CASSPLGAGGRGTQYF

J gene: TRBJ1-1
V gene: TRBV30
D gene: -
CDR3 DNA: TGTGCCTGGAGTGTACCGGGGGAGGGTATGAACACTGAAGCTTTCTTT
CDR3 protein: CAWSVPGEGMNTEAFF

J gene: TRBJ1-1
V gene: TRBV14
D gene: TRBD1
CDR3 DNA: TGTGCCAGCAGTAAAACAGGGGGGACTGAAGCTTTCTTT
CDR3 protein: CASSKTGGTEAFF

J gene: TRBJ1-5
V gene: TRBV2
D gene: -
CDR3 DNA: TGTGCCAGCAGTTGGACAAGAAGCAATCAGCCCCAGCATTTT
CDR3 protein: CASSWTRSNQPQHF

J gene: TRBJ1-1
V gene: TRBV5-4
D gene: -
CDR3 DNA: TGTGCCAGCAGCGGCAACAGGGAACCGGAAGCTTTCTTT
CDR3 protein: CASSGNREPEAFF

J gene: TRBJ1-2
V gene: TRBV4-1
D gene: -
CDR3 DNA: TGCGCCAGCAGCCAAGTAGCGGGGGCGCGTTATGGCTACACCTTC
CDR3 protein: CASSQVAGARYGYTF

J gene: TRBJ1-2
V gene: TRBV20-1
D gene: -
CDR3 DNA: TGCAGTGCTAGTTATACCAGCTATGGCTACACCTTC
CDR3 protein: CSASYTSYGYTF

J gene: TRBJ1-1
V gene: TRBV3-1/TRBV3-2
D gene: -
CDR3 DNA: TGTGCCAGCAGCCAAGATCTTCGGCTCGGGGCTGAAGCTTTCTTT
CDR3 protein: CASSQDLRLGAEAFF

J gene: TRBJ2-2
V gene: TRBV19
D gene: TRBD2
CDR3 DNA: TGTGCCAGTTTTGCGGGGGGACCGAAGACCGGGGAGCTGTTTTTT
CDR3 protein: CASFAGGPKTGELFF

J gene: TRBJ2-3
V gene: TRBV28
D gene: -
CDR3 DNA: TGTGCCAGCACAGGAGATACGCAGTATTTT
CDR3 protein: CASTGDTQYF

J gene: TRBJ2-2
V gene: TRBV27
D gene: -
CDR3 DNA: TGTGCCAGCAGTTTATACGGCACCGGGGAGCTGTTTTTT
CDR3 protein: CASSLYGTGELFF

J gene: TRBJ1-5
V gene: TRBV11-2
D gene: TRBD1
CDR3 DNA: TGTGCCAGCAGCCCCAGGACAGGGTGGGATCAGCCCCAGCATTTT
CDR3 protein: CASSPRTGWDQPQHF

J gene: TRBJ1-1
V gene: TRBV5-1
D gene: TRBD1
CDR3 DNA: TGCGCCAGCAGCCCCGGACAGGTCCACGAAGCTTTCTTT
CDR3 protein: CASSPGQVHEAFF

J gene: TRBJ2-3
V gene: TRBV7-2
D gene: -
CDR3 DNA: TGTGCCAGCACGGTCGTTACTAGCACAGATACGCAGTATTTT
CDR3 protein: CASTVVTSTDTQYF

J gene: TRBJ2-1
V gene: TRBV4-1
D gene: TRBD2
CDR3 DNA: TGCGCCAGCAGCCTCGGGACTAGCGGGACGTACAATGAGCAGTTCTTC
CDR3 protein: CASSLGTSGTYNEQFF